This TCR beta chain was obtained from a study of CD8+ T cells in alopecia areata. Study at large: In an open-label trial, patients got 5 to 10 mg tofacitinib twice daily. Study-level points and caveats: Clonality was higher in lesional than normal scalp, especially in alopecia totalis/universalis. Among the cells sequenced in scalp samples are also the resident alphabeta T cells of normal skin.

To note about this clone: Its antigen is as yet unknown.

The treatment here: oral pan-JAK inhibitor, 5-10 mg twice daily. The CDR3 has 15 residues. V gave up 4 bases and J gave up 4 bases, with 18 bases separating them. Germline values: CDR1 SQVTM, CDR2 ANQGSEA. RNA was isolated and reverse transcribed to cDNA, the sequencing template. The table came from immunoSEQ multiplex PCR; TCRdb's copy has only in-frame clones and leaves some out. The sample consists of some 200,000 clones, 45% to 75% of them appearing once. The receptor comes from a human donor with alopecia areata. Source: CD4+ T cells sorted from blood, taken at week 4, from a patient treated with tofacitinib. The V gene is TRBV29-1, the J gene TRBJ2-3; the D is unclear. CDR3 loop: CSVGGQSAGADTQYF. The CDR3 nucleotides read TGCAGCGTTGGAGGTCAGAGCGCCGGTGCAGATACGCAGTATTTT.